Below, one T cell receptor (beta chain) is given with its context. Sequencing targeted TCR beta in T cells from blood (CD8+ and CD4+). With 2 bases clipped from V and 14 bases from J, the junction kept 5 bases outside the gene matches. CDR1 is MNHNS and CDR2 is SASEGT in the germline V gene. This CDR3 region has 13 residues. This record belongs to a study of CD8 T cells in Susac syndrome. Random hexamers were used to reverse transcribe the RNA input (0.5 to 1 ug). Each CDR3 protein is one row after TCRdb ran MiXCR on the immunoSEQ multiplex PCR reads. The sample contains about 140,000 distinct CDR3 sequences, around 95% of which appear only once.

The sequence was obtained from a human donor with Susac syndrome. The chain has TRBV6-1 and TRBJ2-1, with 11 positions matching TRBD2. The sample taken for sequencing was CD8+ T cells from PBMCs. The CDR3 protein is CASSERLAGGKFF. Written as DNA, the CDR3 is TGTGCCAGCAGTGAAAGGTTAGCGGGAGGGAAGTTCTTC.